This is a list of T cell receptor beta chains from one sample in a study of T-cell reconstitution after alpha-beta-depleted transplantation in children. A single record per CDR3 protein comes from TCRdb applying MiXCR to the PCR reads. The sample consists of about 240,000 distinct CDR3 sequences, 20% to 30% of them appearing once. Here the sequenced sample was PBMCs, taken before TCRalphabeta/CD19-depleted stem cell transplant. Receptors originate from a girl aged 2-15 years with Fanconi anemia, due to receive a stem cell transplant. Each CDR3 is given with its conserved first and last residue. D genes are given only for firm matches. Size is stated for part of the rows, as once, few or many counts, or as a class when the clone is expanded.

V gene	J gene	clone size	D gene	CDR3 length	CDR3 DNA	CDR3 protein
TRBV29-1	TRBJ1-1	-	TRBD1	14	TGCAGCGCCAGGACAGGGGGGATGAACACTGAAGCTTTCTTT	CSARTGGMNTEAFF
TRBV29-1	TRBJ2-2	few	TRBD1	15	TGCAGCGTTGGCCCCGGGACAGGGTTAACCGGGGAGCTGTTTTTT	CSVGPGTGLTGELFF
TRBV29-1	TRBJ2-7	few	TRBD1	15	TGCAGCGTTGATACGGGGGACAGGGAGACGGGCGAGCAGTACTTC	CSVDTGDRETGEQYF
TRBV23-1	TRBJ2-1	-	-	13	TGCGCCAGCATAGCAGGCCGGTTTAATGAGCAGTTCTTC	CASIAGRFNEQFF
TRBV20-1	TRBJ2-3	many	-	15	TGCAGTGCTAGAATGTCGGGACAAGGGACAGATACGCAGTATTTT	CSARMSGQGTDTQYF
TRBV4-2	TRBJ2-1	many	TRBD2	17	TGTGCCAGCAGCCTCGAAGGACTAGCGGGGGCCCCCAATGAGCAGTTCTTC	CASSLEGLAGAPNEQFF
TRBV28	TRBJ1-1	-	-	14	TGTGCCATCACCCGGACGGGATTGAACACTGAAGCTTTCTTT	CAITRTGLNTEAFF
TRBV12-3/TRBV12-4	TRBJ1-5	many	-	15	TGTGCCAGCAGTCAACAGACAGGTTTCAATCAGCCCCAGCATTTT	CASSQQTGFNQPQHF
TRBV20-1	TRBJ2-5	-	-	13	TGCAGTGCTGGCCGGGGGGCCTCGAAGACCCAGTACTTC	CSAGRGASKTQYF
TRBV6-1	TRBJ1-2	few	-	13	TGTGCCAGCAGTCAACGAATTAACTATGGCTACACCTTC	CASSQRINYGYTF
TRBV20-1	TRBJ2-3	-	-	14	TGCAGTGCTAGAAAAAGTGGAAGAACAGATACGCAGTATTTT	CSARKSGRTDTQYF
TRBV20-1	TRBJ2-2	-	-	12	TGCAGTGCTACTACGAACACCGGGGAGCTGTTTTTT	CSATTNTGELFF
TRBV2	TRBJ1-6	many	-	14	TGTGCCAGCAGTGAAATACCTCACTCTTCACCCCTCCACTTT	CASSEIPHSSPLHF
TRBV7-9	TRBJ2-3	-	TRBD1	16	TGTGCCAGCAGCTTCCCCGGGACAGGGGAGGCAGATACGCAGTATTTT	CASSFPGTGEADTQYF
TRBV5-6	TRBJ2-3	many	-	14	TGTGCCAGCAGCTTGACCACCCCCACAGATACGCAGTATTTT	CASSLTTPTDTQYF
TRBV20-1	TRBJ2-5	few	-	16	TGCTGTGCTAGAGATATTCCCAGGGCCTGGAGAGAGACCCAGTACTTC	CCARDIPRAWRETQYF
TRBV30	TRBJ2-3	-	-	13	TGTGCCTGGAGTGTACTAGCCACAGATACGCAGTATTTT	CAWSVLATDTQYF
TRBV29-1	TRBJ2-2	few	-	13	TGCAGCGTTGGCAGGGTCGATACCGGGGAGCTGTTTTTT	CSVGRVDTGELFF
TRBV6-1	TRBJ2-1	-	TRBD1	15	TGTGCCAGCAGTGAAGAAGGGACAGGGCATGGAGAGCAGTTCTTC	CASSEEGTGHGEQFF
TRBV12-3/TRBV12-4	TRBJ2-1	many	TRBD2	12	TGTGCCAGCAGGCCGCCAGGGACTAGCTGGTTCTTC	CASRPPGTSWFF
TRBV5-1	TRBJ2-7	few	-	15	TGCGCCAGCAGCTTGGATGCGGGCGGGGACTACGAGCAGTACTTC	CASSLDAGGDYEQYF
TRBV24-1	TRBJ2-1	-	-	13	TGTGCCACCAGTGATTTGTGGGGTAATGAGCAGTTCTTC	CATSDLWGNEQFF
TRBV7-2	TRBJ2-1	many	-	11	TGTGCCAGCAGCTTGCGGTTTGAGCAGTTCTTC	CASSLRFEQFF
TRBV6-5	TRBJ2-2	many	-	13	TGTGCCAGCAGTCGCCTTCAGGGGGGGGAGCTGTTTTTT	CASSRLQGGELFF
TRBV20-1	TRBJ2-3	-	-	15	TGCAGTGCTAGAGCCCCGAGGGAGCCCACAGATACGCAGTATTTT	CSARAPREPTDTQYF
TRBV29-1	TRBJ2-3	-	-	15	TGCAGCGTTGAAGAGGCAGGGCCAAGCACAGATACGCAGTATTTT	CSVEEAGPSTDTQYF
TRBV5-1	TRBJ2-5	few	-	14	TGCGCCAGCAGCTCGATGACAGGAGAAGAGACCCAGTACTTC	CASSSMTGEETQYF
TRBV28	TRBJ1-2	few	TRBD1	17	TGTGCCAGCAGTTTACCGCTAAGGACAGGGGAAGGCTATGGCTACACCTTC	CASSLPLRTGEGYGYTF
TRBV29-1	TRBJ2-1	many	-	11	TGCAGCGTTGATCCCTACAATGAGCAGTTCTTC	CSVDPYNEQFF
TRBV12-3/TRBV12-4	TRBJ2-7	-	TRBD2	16	TGTGCCAGCAGTGGTTCCGGGACTAGGGGAGGCTACGAGCAGTACTTC	CASSGSGTRGGYEQYF
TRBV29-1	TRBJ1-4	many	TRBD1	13	TGCAGCGTTGTGGGACAGGGTAACGAAAAACTGTTTTTT	CSVVGQGNEKLFF
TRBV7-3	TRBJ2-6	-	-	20	TGTGCCAGCAGCTTAAGCGGCGTGGAGGGAAGGGTTCCAGGGGCCAACGTCCTGACTTTC	CASSLSGVEGRVPGANVLTF
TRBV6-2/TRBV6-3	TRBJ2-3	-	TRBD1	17	TGTGCCAGCAGCAGTGTGGACAGGGGGTTCGTCGGAGATACGCAGTATTTT	CASSSVDRGFVGDTQYF
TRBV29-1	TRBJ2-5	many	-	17	TGCAGCGTTGAACGGGGTCGGAGCGTACGAGCTCGAGAGACCCAGTACTTC	CSVERGRSVRARETQYF
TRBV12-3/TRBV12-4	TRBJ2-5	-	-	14	TGTGCCAGCAGTTTAGAGGCAGGAAAAGAGACCCAGTACTTC	CASSLEAGKETQYF
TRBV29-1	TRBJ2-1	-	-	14	TGCAGCGTTGAAGGCGGGAAATCCTACAATGAGCAGTTCTTC	CSVEGGKSYNEQFF
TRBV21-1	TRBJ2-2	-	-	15	TGTGCCAGCAGCCAACGGGCGTTTTTGTCCGGGGAGCTGTTTTTT	CASSQRAFLSGELFF
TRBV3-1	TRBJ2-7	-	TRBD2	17	TGTGCCAGCAGCCAAGATAACCTGGGACTAGGTGTCTACGAGCAGTACTTC	CASSQDNLGLGVYEQYF
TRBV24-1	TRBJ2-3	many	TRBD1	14	TGTGCCACCAGTGACACAGGGGTTTCGGATACGCAGTATTTT	CATSDTGVSDTQYF
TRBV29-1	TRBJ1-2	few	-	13	TGCAGCGTAACGGACGAAACCGACTATGGCTACACCTTC	CSVTDETDYGYTF
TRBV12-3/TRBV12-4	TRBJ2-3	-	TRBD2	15	TGTGCCAGCAGTAGCGGGGGAGGATTCACAGATACGCAGTATTTT	CASSSGGGFTDTQYF
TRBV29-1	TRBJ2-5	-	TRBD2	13	TGCAGCGTTCGGACTAGCTTAGCAGAGACCCAGTACTTC	CSVRTSLAETQYF
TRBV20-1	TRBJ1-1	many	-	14	TGCAGTGCTAGATTCGGACAACCGAACACTGAAGCTTTCTTT	CSARFGQPNTEAFF
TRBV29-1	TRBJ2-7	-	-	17	TGCAGCGTTGAGTGGGATTTACCGGGGACTCGCTCGTCCGAGCAGTACTTC	CSVEWDLPGTRSSEQYF
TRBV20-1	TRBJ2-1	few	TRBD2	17	TGCAGTGCTAGAGATCTAGCGGGAGGTCACTCCTACAATGAGCAGTTCTTC	CSARDLAGGHSYNEQFF
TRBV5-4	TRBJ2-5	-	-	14	TGTGCCGAAGGACAAGGGGGACGGCAAGAGACCCAGTACTTC	CAEGQGGRQETQYF